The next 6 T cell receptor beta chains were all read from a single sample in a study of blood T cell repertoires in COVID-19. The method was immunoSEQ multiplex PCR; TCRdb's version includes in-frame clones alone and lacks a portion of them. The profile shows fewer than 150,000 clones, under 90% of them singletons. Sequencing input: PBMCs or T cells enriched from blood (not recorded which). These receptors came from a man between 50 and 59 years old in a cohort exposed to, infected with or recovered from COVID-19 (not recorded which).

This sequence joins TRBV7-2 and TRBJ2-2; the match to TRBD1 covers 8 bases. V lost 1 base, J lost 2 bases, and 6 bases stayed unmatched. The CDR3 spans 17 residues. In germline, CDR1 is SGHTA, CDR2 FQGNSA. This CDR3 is CASSLVPGGYNTGELFF. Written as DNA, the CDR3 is TGTGCCAGCAGCTTAGTCCCAGGGGGCTATAACACCGGGGAGCTGTTTTTT.

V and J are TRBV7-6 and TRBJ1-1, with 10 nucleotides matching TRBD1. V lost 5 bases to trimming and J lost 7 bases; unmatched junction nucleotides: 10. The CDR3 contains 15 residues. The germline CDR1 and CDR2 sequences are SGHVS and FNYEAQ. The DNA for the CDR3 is TGTGCCAGCAGCCCAGACAGGGGGCGAGAGAGTGAAGCTTTCTTT. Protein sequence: CASSPDRGRESEAFF.

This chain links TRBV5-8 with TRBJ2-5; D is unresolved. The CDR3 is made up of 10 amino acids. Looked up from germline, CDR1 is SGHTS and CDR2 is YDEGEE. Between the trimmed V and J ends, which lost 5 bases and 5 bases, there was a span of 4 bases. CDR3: CASSSETQYF. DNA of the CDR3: TGTGCCAGCAGTTCTGAGACCCAGTACTTC.

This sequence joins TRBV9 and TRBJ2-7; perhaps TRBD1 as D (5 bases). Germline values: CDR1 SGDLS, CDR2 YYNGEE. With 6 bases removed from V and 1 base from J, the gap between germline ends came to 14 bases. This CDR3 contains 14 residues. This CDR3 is CASTFGADSYEQYF. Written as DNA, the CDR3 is TGTGCCAGCACCTTTGGGGCAGATTCCTACGAGCAGTACTTC.

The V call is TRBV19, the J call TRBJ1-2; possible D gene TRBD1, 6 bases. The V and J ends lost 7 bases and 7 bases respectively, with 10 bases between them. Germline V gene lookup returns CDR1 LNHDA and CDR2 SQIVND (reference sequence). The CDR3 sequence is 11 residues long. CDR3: CASTGDLGYTF. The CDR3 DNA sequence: TGTGCCAGTACAGGGGATCTTGGCTACACCTTC.

CDR3 DNA sequence: TGTGCCAGTCGAGGGCGGGAGAACGAGCAGTACTTC. Its translation is CASRGRENEQYF. The chain uses TRBV19 and TRBJ2-7; 7 positions match TRBD2. The junction had 6 bases not matched to a gene; V was cut back by 8 bases and J by 5 bases. This CDR3 is built from 12 residues. Germline CDR1 reads LNHDA; CDR2 reads SQIVND (reference sequence).